A single T cell receptor beta chain is shown here with its context. Its specificity is not known. Using its own MiXCR run on the RT-PCR reads, TCRdb lists one record per CDR3 protein. Of hundreds of thousands of distinct CDR3 sequences listed, over 9% were seen once; the top ten hold about 7.8%. The data were obtained in a study of response to subunit inactivated influenza vaccine. Study findings and constraints: Each seasonal influenza vaccination recruits few new T cells, the authors suggested.

Looked up from germline, CDR1 is SGHVS and CDR2 is FNYEAQ. V was clipped by 2 bases and J by 8 bases; unmatched bases: 5. The CDR3 consists of 15 residues. This chain joins TRBV7-6 and TRBJ2-1; 11 bases are shared with TRBD2. The sequence was collected from a man aged 50-60 years who received an inactivated influenza vaccine. The sample consisted of non-naive T cells sorted from PBMCs, taken 14 to 15 days before vaccination. In DNA form, the CDR3 reads TGTGCCAGCAGCTTAACCGGGACTAGCGGCCATGAGCAGTTCTTC. Encoded protein: CASSLTGTSGHEQFF.